This note documents a single T cell receptor (beta chain) sequence. Original handling: For nucleated cells, counts were estimated from reference gene primer amplification. Libraries were prepared by immunoSEQ multiplex PCR; TCRdb keeps only in-frame clonotypes and omits some of them. That table is the source of V, J and clone size, and D and trimming were worked out from the DNA. The data show 120,000 or so clones, 65% to 90% seen once. This specimen comes from a study of blood T cell repertoires in COVID-19. About the research overall: Acute and convalescent COVID-19 samples came from the United States, Italy and Spain. In each case, the material was cDNA or gDNA derived from T cells, B-cell-depleted T cells, or PBMCs.

Trimming removed 3 bases from V and 6 bases from J; junction bases left unmatched: 5. The V gene's germline CDR1 is SGHTA and CDR2 FQGNSA. The length of the CDR3 is 15 residues. This chain connects TRBV7-2 to TRBJ2-2, with 9 bases fitting TRBD2. This receptor was obtained from a man older than 75 with active or convalescent COVID-19. The sample comprised peripheral blood. As DNA, the CDR3 is TGTGCCAGCAGCTTTTCGGCGGGGGGGGCCGGGGAGCTGTTTTTT. Translation: CASSFSAGGAGELFF.